This TCR beta chain is from a study of blood T cell repertoires in COVID-19. TCRdb's copy holds only in-frame clones and misses some; the assay was immunoSEQ multiplex PCR. The sample has about 140,000 clones; around 84% are singletons. The CDR3 loop spans 14 amino acids. V was clipped by 1 base and J by 7 bases, with 11 bases between them. Germline V gene data show CDR1 as SGHTA and CDR2 as FQGNSA. This rearrangement joins TRBV7-2 to TRBJ2-1, with a tentative D call TRBD1 (5 bases). Sequencing was performed on peripheral blood. The origin of this receptor is a woman aged 60-75 years with acute or convalescent COVID-19. The CDR3 nucleotides read TGTGCCAGCAGCTTAGGGGGCGCGCGGAATGAGCAGTTCTTC. Translation gives CASSLGGARNEQFF.